The 8 T cell receptor beta chains given below trace back to one sample, sequenced in a study of blood T cells in healthy people across ages. Sample-barcoded 5' priming and a J-beta primer mix drove a second PCR of 7 to 11 cycles. TCRdb redid the calling of the 5' RACE reads with MiXCR, one entry per CDR3 protein. The sample has 700,000 to 950,000 distinct CDR3 sequences; more than 45% are singletons. Sequenced material: blood. These receptors were taken from a young man in good health.

The rearrangement joins TRBV5-5 to TRBJ2-1; possibly TRBD1 for D (5 bases). This CDR3 region has 17 residues. The germline CDR1 and CDR2 sequences are SGHKS and YYEKEE (reference sequence). V was pared by 0 bases and J by 4 bases, with 17 bases between. The CDR3 reads CASSLAYGSGMYNEQFF. In nucleotides, the CDR3 is TGTGCCAGCAGCTTGGCCTACGGATCAGGGATGTACAATGAGCAGTTCTTC.

The chain is built from TRBV12-3 or TRBV12-4 and TRBJ2-1, with 10 bases aligning to TRBD2. With V trimmed by 4 bases and J by 6 bases, 9 bases remained unmatched. The CDR3 covers 16 residues. The chain's CDR3 is CASSSPSGGTFNEQFF. The CDR3 DNA reads as TGTGCCAGCAGTTCCCCTAGCGGGGGCACCTTCAATGAGCAGTTCTTC.

The chain carries TRBV12-3 or TRBV12-4 and TRBJ2-2, with 7 bases fitting TRBD2. The CDR3 consists of 13 residues. V was pared by 8 bases and J by 1 base, with 1 base of the junction left unmatched. The CDR3 DNA sequence: TGTGCCAGCTGGGAGGGGAACACCGGGGAGCTGTTTTTT. Its protein is CASWEGNTGELFF.

The chain couples TRBV7-3 to TRBJ2-1, with TRBD2 matching over 14 bases. Germline-derived CDR1 and CDR2 are SGHTA and FQGTGA. After removal of 5 bases from V and 9 bases from J, the junction contained 9 bases not matched to a gene. The CDR3 sequence is 16 residues long. The CDR3, as DNA: TGTGCCAGCAGCAGCGCCGGGACTAGCGGGAGTATTGAGCAGTTCTTC. Its translation is CASSSAGTSGSIEQFF.

A word on this clonotype: Given a much more abundant clone one base away, this may be a read error. The rearrangement uses TRBV7-2 and TRBJ2-7, with a weak D call TRBD2 (6 bases). Germline V gene sequence: CDR1 SGHTA, CDR2 FQGNSA. The CDR3 is made up of 13 amino acids. The CDR3 is CASSSMTRYGQYF. The CDR3 coding sequence is TGTGCCAGCAGCTCCATGACTAGATACGGGCAGTACTTC.

DNA for the CDR3: TGCAGTGCTCCCCATGGGCTAGCGGGAGCCTACGAGCAGTACTTC. Translation gives CSAPHGLAGAYEQYF. The J gene is TRBJ2-7, the V gene TRBV20-1; 10 bases fit TRBD2. The ends lost 5 bases at V and 2 bases at J; junction bases unmatched: 9. Germline CDR1 is DFQATT and CDR2 is SNEGSKA (reference sequence). The CDR3 has 15 amino acids.

CDR3 sequence: CASSLRAGGHNEQFF. CDR3 in DNA: TGTGCCAGCAGCCTCAGGGCGGGAGGTCACAATGAGCAGTTCTTC. The V gene is TRBV6-2 or TRBV6-3, the J gene TRBJ2-1; 8 positions match TRBD2. Per germline, CDR1 MNHEY and CDR2 SVGEGT. The V segment lost 6 bases and the J segment 5 bases; nucleotides outside the gene matches: 9. The CDR3 extends over 15 amino acids.

Concerning this clonotype: A much larger clone sits a single nucleotide away, making a read error possible. This sequence joins TRBV4-2 and TRBJ2-5, with 10 positions matching TRBD1. Near its end, the DNA agrees better with TRBJ2-7, so the J call may be wrong. Germline CDR1 LGHNA, CDR2 YNFKEQ. The CDR3 spans 15 residues. CDR3 loop: CASSRGVGQGYEQYF. As DNA, the CDR3 is TGTGCCAGCAGCCGAGGCGTGGGACAGGGGTACGAGCAGTACTTC.